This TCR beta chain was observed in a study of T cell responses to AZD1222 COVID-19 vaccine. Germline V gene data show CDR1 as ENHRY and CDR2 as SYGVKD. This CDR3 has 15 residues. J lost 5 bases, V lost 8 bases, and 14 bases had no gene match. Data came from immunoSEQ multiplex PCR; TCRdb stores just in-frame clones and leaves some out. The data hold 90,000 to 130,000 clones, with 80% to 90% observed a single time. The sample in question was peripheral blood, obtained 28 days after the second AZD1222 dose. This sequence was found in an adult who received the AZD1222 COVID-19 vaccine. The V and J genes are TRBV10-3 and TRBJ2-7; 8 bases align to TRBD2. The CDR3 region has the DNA TGTGCCATCGGCGACGGGGGGGCCCTTCTCGACGAGCAGTACTTC. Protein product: CAIGDGGALLDEQYF.